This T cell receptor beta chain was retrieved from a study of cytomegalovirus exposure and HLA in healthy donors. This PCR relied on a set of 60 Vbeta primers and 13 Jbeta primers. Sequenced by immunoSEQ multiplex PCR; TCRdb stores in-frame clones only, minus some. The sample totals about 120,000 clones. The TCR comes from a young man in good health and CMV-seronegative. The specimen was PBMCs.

Here the CDR3 DNA reads TGTGCCAGCAGCCTCGTAGACAGGGAAGACGGCTACACCTTC. It yields the protein CASSLVDREDGYTF. The chain carries TRBV5-6 and TRBJ1-2, with 7 bases identical to TRBD1. V was pared by 4 bases and J by 8 bases, with 11 bases of the junction left unmatched. The CDR3 has 14 residues. Germline CDR1 SGHDT, CDR2 YYEEEE.